The entry below gives a single T cell receptor (beta chain) sequence along with its context. What it binds is unknown. The sample is drawn from a study of CD8 T cells in Susac syndrome. The authors reverse transcribed roughly 0.45 to 1 ug RNA with random hexamers. Across 54 Vbeta and 13 Jbeta, immunoSEQ multiplex PCR amplified TCR beta CDR3. MiXCR, applied by TCRdb to the immunoSEQ multiplex PCR reads, yields one record per CDR3 protein. The sample records about 47,000 distinct CDR3 sequences, almost 95% being singletons. Study-level findings and limits: The study's TCR sequencing and HLA analysis covered a relatively small number of individuals, and the study acknowledged this.

Sequencing targeted TCR beta in blood CD8+ and CD4+ T cells. TEMRA cells were enriched by FACS, and CD4+ and CD8+ T cells were negatively isolated. The sequencing sample was made of CD8+ T cells from PBMCs. This TCR derives from a human donor in good health.

DNA for the CDR3: TGTGCCAGCGGGACAAACCCCGGGACAGTCTCTTACGAGCAGTACTTC. Amino acid sequence: CASGTNPGTVSYEQYF. This chain connects TRBV2 to TRBJ2-7; 7 nucleotides match TRBD1. The CDR3 has 16 residues. V was pared by 8 bases and J by 4 bases, with 17 bases of the junction left unmatched. Germline loops: CDR1 SNHLY, CDR2 FYNNEI.